This TCR beta chain emerged from a study of T cell responses to AZD1222 COVID-19 vaccine. Sequencing used immunoSEQ multiplex PCR; TCRdb keeps in-frame clones, though not all of them. Of about 100,000 clones listed, around 90% are singletons. Germline loops: CDR1 SGHRS, CDR2 YFSETQ. V shed 0 bases and J shed 5 bases, with 6 bases lying between them. The CDR3 spans 14 residues. The origin of this receptor is an adult who received the AZD1222 COVID-19 vaccine. The starting material was peripheral blood, obtained 28 days after the second AZD1222 dose. The chain joins TRBV5-1 to TRBJ1-6, with a weak D call TRBD1 (5 bases). This CDR3 is CASSLGGDNSPLHF. The CDR3 DNA reads as TGCGCCAGCAGCTTGGGGGGGGATAATTCACCCCTCCACTTT.